Sequencing of this T cell receptor (beta chain) was carried out in a study of T cells in localized non-small cell lung cancer. Study-wide results and caveats: The study linked higher blood T cell density to longer overall survival.

The CDR3 length is 13 residues. Trimming removed 5 bases at V and 4 bases at J, with 9 bases between. Per germline, CDR1 ENHRY and CDR2 SYGVKD. For this clone: What it recognizes is unknown.

The table came from immunoSEQ multiplex PCR; TCRdb's copy has only in-frame clones and leaves some out. The sample contains fewer than 20,000 clones, roughly 84% of which appear only once. The material was peripheral blood, obtained before any cancer treatment. V gene TRBV10-3 combines with J gene TRBJ1-3; D ambiguous. The source is a male donor aged 60 or over with stage I lung adenocarcinoma. The CDR3 sequence: CAISPAPGNTIYF. Here the CDR3 DNA reads TGTGCCATCAGTCCCGCCCCAGGAAACACCATATATTTT.